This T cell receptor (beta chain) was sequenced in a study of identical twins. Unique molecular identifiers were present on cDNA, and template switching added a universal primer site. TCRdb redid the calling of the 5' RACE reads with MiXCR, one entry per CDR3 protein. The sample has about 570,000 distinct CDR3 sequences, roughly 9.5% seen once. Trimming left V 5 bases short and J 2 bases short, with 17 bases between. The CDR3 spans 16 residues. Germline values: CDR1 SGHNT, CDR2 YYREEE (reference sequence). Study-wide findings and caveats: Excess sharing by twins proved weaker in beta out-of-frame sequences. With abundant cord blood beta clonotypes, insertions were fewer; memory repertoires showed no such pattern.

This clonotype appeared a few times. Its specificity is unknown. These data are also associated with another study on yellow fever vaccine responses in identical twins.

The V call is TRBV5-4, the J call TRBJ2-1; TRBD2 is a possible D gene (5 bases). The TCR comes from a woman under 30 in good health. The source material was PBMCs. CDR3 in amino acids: CASRPRQSGAYNEQFF. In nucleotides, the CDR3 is TGTGCCAGCAGGCCCCGGCAGAGCGGAGCCTACAATGAGCAGTTCTTC.